Below are 28 T cell receptor beta chains sequenced from a single sample in a study of blood T cell repertoires in COVID-19. Profiled with immunoSEQ multiplex PCR; TCRdb holds only in-frame clones, not every one. The sample lists approximately 390,000 clones; nearly 90% were seen once. Sequencing used PBMCs or T cells enriched from blood (not recorded which). The receptor set was obtained from a woman aged 40 to 55 with acute COVID-19.

The rearrangement uses TRBV5-1 and TRBJ2-1; 8 bases match TRBD2. The J segment lost 10 bases and the V segment lost 4 bases, leaving 13 bases of the junction unmatched. The germline V gene has CDR1 SGHRS and CDR2 YFSETQ. The CDR3 is 15 amino acids. CDR3 loop: CASSLNGGAWDEQFF. The CDR3 region has the DNA TGCGCCAGCAGCCTTAACGGGGGGGCCTGGGACGAGCAGTTCTTC.

The J gene is TRBJ2-5, the V gene TRBV15, with TRBD2 as a possible D gene (6 bases). The germline CDR1 and CDR2 sequences are LNHNV and YYDKDF (reference sequence). The CDR3 sequence is 14 residues long. Trimming pared 1 base from V and 1 base from J, leaving 7 bases between. The CDR3 reads CATSRVGGQETQYF. DNA of the CDR3: TGTGCCACCAGCAGAGTGGGGGGCCAAGAGACCCAGTACTTC.

The chain employs TRBV21-1 and TRBJ1-4; the D call of TRBD1 is as the table states it, not checked on the DNA. TRBV21-1 is a pseudogene segment. The CDR3 contains 18 residues. This CDR3 is CASSNMTGRSLTNEKLFF. The CDR3 nucleotides read TGTGCCAGCAGCAACATGACAGGGAGGTCCCTAACTAATGAAAAACTGTTTTTT.

This chain links TRBV10-3 with TRBJ1-2; D is ambiguous. V dropped 2 bases and J dropped 4 bases, with 8 bases sitting between them. Germline-derived CDR1 and CDR2 are ENHRY and SYGVKD. The CDR3 contains 13 residues. Here the CDR3 DNA reads TGTGCCATCAGTGAGGACAACGTCTATGGCTACACCTTC. Encoded protein: CAISEDNVYGYTF.

Comments on this clone: At the DNA level, this CDR3 is encoded by other sequences in the same sample as well. This chain connects TRBV9 to TRBJ1-3, with 9 bases matching TRBD1. The germline gives CDR1 SGDLS, CDR2 YYNGEE. Germline trimming cut 3 bases from V and 0 bases from J; bases unmatched to any gene: 7. CDR3 length equals 17 residues. CDR3 residues: CASSEGQGVLSGNTIYF. The CDR3 nucleotides are TGTGCCAGCAGCGAGGGACAGGGTGTCCTCTCTGGAAACACCATATATTTT.

This sequence joins TRBV7-2 and TRBJ2-7; 7 bases are a match to TRBD1. V dropped 2 bases and J dropped 3; count of bases not matched to a gene: 7. Looked up from germline, CDR1 is SGHTA and CDR2 is FQGNSA. The CDR3 covers 15 residues. CDR3 in DNA: TGTGCCAGCAGCTTATTTTGGGACAGTTTCTACGAGCAGTACTTC. It yields the protein CASSLFWDSFYEQYF.

The V gene is TRBV28, the J gene TRBJ1-5; D is unclear. The length of the CDR3 is 14 residues. Germline-derived CDR1 and CDR2 are MDHEN and SYDVKM. With 3 bases removed from V and 3 bases from J, the gap between germline ends came to 9 bases. The chain's CDR3 is CASSFNSYNQPQHF. CDR3 DNA sequence: TGTGCCAGCAGTTTCAACAGTTACAATCAGCCCCAGCATTTT.

Comment on this clone: One end of the junction varies from germline; a read error may be responsible. This sequence joins TRBV7-9 and TRBJ2-7; 14 bases are a match to TRBD2. The CDR3 spans 13 residues. Germline CDR1 reads SEHNR; CDR2 reads FQNEAQ (reference sequence). CDR3 nucleotides: TGTGCCAGCAGCCACCCCGGGACTAGCGGGGGAACCTTC. It translates to CASSHPGTSGGTF. Full variable domain (remainder filled in from reference TRBV7-9 and TRBJ2-7): DTGVSQNPRHKITKRGQNVTFRCDPISEHNRLYWYRQTLGQGPEFLTYFQNEAQLEKSRLLSDRFSAERPKGSFSTLEIQRTEQGDSAMYLCASSHPGTSGGTFGPGTRLTVT.

This chain connects TRBV4-2 to TRBJ2-1, with a weak D call TRBD2 (5 bases). Deletions cut 0 bases from V and 2 bases from J, with 20 bases between. Per germline, CDR1 LGHNA and CDR2 YNFKEQ. This CDR3 comprises 19 residues. The CDR3 sequence: CASSQDWAEADPTYNEQFF. CDR3 DNA sequence: TGTGCCAGCAGCCAAGATTGGGCAGAAGCGGACCCTACCTACAATGAGCAGTTCTTC.

The chain recombines TRBV3-1 (or the pseudogene TRBV3-2) with TRBJ2-1; 11 positions agree with TRBD2. CDR1 is LGHDT, CDR2 YNNKEL, per germline (reference sequence). The CDR3 contains 18 residues. V lost 1 base and J lost 3; bases outside the gene matches: 8. The CDR3 coding sequence is TGTGCCAGCAGCCAAGCTAGCGGGGGGCCCCCTTACTACAATGAGCAGTTCTTC. Translating gives CASSQASGGPPYYNEQFF.

V gene TRBV19 combines with J gene TRBJ2-6; no clear D. Trimming stripped 11 bases from V and 0 bases from J, with 17 bases between. In germline, CDR1 is LNHDA, CDR2 SQIVND (reference sequence). This CDR3 contains 16 residues. CDR3: CAGRSSSASGANVLTF. The CDR3 nucleotides are TGTGCCGGGCGTTCATCCTCTGCCTCTGGGGCCAACGTCCTGACTTTC.

V usage is TRBV11-2 and J usage is TRBJ1-1; D is undetermined. Germline CDR1 and CDR2: SGHAT and FQNNGV. The CDR3 loop spans 13 amino acids. V was pared by 5 bases and J by 1 base, with 8 bases between. This CDR3 is CASSQSGNTEAFF. The CDR3 DNA reads as TGTGCCAGCAGCCAGTCGGGGAACACTGAAGCTTTCTTT.

CDR3 nucleotides: TGTGCCAGCAGCTTGGGTGGGGGGAGAGCGACAAAAGGCTACACCTTC. Translating gives CASSLGGGRATKGYTF. V and J are TRBV7-8 and TRBJ1-2; maybe TRBD1 (5 bases). The germline V gene has CDR1 SGHVS and CDR2 FQNEAQ. V was cut by 3 bases and J by 8 bases, with 22 bases left in between. The CDR3 sequence is 16 residues long.

The chain uses TRBV11-2 and TRBJ2-2; 9 bases align to TRBD1. With V trimmed by 3 bases and J by 3 bases, 2 bases remained unmatched. The germline gives CDR1 SGHAT, CDR2 FQNNGV. This CDR3 has 15 amino acids. CDR3 amino acids: CASSLRTGDTGELFF. CDR3 DNA sequence: TGTGCCAGCAGCTTGAGGACAGGGGACACCGGGGAGCTGTTTTTT. Drawing the rest from reference TRBV11-2 and TRBJ2-2, the complete variable domain is EAGVAQSPRYKIIEKRQSVAFWCNPISGHATLYWYQQILGQGPKLLIQFQNNGVVDDSQLPKDRFSAERLKGVDSTLKIQPAKLEDSAVYLCASSLRTGDTGELFFGEGSRLTVL.

V is TRBV11-3 and J is TRBJ2-1, with TRBD2 matching 7 bases. V was pared by 5 bases and J by 9 bases, with 7 bases of the junction left unmatched. The germline V gene encodes CDR1 SGHNT and CDR2 YENEEA. The CDR3 is 13 residues long. The CDR3 nucleotides read TGTGCCAGCAGCGTGGGGGAGGGTGGTGAGCAGTTCTTC. This encodes CASSVGEGGEQFF.

This clone was recorded once. This chain joins TRBV6-5 and TRBJ2-5; the match to TRBD2 covers 11 bases. The V and J ends lost 6 bases and 5 bases, in that order; junction bases with no gene match: 8. This CDR3 spans 15 amino acids. The germline gives CDR1 MNHEY, CDR2 SVGAGI. The CDR3 bases are TGTGCCAGCAGCGCGATTAGCGGGGGGGGCGAGACCCAGTACTTC. This codes for CASSAISGGGETQYF.

This chain joins TRBV30 and TRBJ2-2; possibly TRBD1 for D (5 bases). Trimming stripped 5 bases from V and 1 base from J, with 8 bases between. Per the germline V gene, CDR1 is GTSNPN and CDR2 is SVGIG (reference sequence). The CDR3 runs to 13 residues. The CDR3 coding sequence is TGTGCCTGGGTTACAGGGAACACCGGGGAGCTGTTTTTT. Translation: CAWVTGNTGELFF.

CDR3 bases: TGTGCCAGCAGCCATGCGGGGGGGCCTGACAATGAGCAGTTCTTC. Encoded protein: CASSHAGGPDNEQFF. The chain carries TRBV3-1 (or the pseudogene TRBV3-2) and TRBJ2-1, with 9 bases identical to TRBD2. The J segment lost 5 bases and the V segment lost 3 bases, leaving 5 bases of the junction unmatched. CDR1 is LGHDT and CDR2 is YNNKEL in the germline V gene (reference sequence). This CDR3 is built from 15 residues.

CDR3 nucleotides: TGTGCCAGCAGCTTGGACAGAACCAGACCCCTCTGGGGCTACACCTTC. It codes for CASSLDRTRPLWGYTF. This chain joins TRBV5-6 and TRBJ1-2; the D is unclear. The CDR3 runs 16 residues. Germline loops: CDR1 SGHDT, CDR2 YYEEEE. The V and J ends lost 0 bases and 8 bases respectively, with 20 bases between them.

V gene TRBV19 combines with J gene TRBJ1-1; D gene unclear. CDR3 length equals 13 residues. Trimming removed 4 bases at V and 9 bases at J, with 15 bases between. Germline V CDR1 and CDR2: LNHDA, SQIVND (reference sequence). DNA for the CDR3: TGTGCCAGTAGTACACCACGAGGGCGTCAAGCTTTCTTT. It encodes CASSTPRGRQAFF.

This chain joins TRBV29-1 and TRBJ1-5; 10 positions agree with TRBD1. Trimming took 5 bases from V and 1 from J; bases not matched to a gene: 2. The CDR3 loop spans 14 amino acids. The germline CDR1 and CDR2 sequences are SQVTM and ANQGSEA. The CDR3 is CSVWDRGSNQPQHF. DNA of the CDR3: TGCAGCGTTTGGGACAGGGGAAGCAATCAGCCCCAGCATTTT.

This clone was picked up one time. The chain combines TRBV2 with TRBJ1-6; TRBD1 is a possible D gene (6 bases). Trimming removed 8 bases at V and 1 base at J, with 12 bases between. The CDR3 consists of 15 residues. Germline lookup yields CDR1 SNHLY and CDR2 FYNNEI. The CDR3 here is CASYRVLSYNSPLHF. The CDR3, as DNA: TGTGCCAGCTACAGGGTCCTGTCCTATAATTCACCCCTCCACTTT.

The rearrangement joins TRBV4-2 to TRBJ1-4; D unresolved. The CDR3 covers 15 residues. The germline gives CDR1 LGHNA, CDR2 YNFKEQ. V lost 1 base to trimming and J lost 0 bases, with 6 bases between them. The chain's CDR3 is CASSQGSTTNEKLFF. For the CDR3, the DNA is TGTGCCAGCAGCCAAGGCTCTACAACTAATGAAAAACTGTTTTTT.

This rearrangement joins TRBV11-2 to TRBJ2-7; possibly TRBD2 for D (5 bases). Germline V gives CDR1 SGHAT, CDR2 FQNNGV. The CDR3 loop spans 14 amino acids. The germline V and J ends were trimmed by 4 bases and 0 bases, with 10 bases remaining between them. DNA for the CDR3: TGTGCCAGCAGCTGGGGAGAGAGCTCCTACGAGCAGTACTTC. Translated, it gives CASSWGESSYEQYF.

V is TRBV7-2 and J is TRBJ1-6; 11 bases align to TRBD1. V gave up 1 base and J gave up 10 bases; unmatched junction bases: 6. Germline loops: CDR1 SGHTA, CDR2 FQGNSA. The CDR3 contains 16 residues. CDR3 sequence: CASSLGRDRGRSPLHF. The CDR3 DNA reads as TGTGCCAGCAGCTTAGGCCGGGACAGGGGGAGATCACCCCTCCACTTT.

The gene calls are TRBV10-3 and TRBJ1-2; no reliable D call. The CDR3 sequence is 15 residues long. V was pared by 0 bases and J by 0 bases, with 8 bases between. Germline V CDR1 and CDR2: ENHRY, SYGVKD. In DNA form, the CDR3 reads TGTGCCATCAGTGAGTCGGCAGAAGCTAACTATGGCTACACCTTC. It translates to CAISESAEANYGYTF.

The rearrangement joins TRBV30 to TRBJ2-2, with TRBD1 identical over 9 bases. The CDR3 is 15 residues long. V dropped 4 bases and J dropped 2; count of bases not matched to a gene: 5. Germline CDR1 and CDR2: GTSNPN and SVGIG (reference sequence). The CDR3, as DNA: TGTGCCTGGAAGGGACAGGGAGAAAACACCGGGGAGCTGTTTTTT. This gives the protein CAWKGQGENTGELFF.

V usage is TRBV27 and J usage is TRBJ1-2; D is undetermined. V was shortened by 3 bases and J by 1 base, with 18 bases between the two germline ends. The CDR3 is made up of 17 amino acids. Germline CDR1 reads MNHEY; CDR2 reads SMNVEV (reference sequence). The CDR3: CASSLFGLGSSNYGYTF. The CDR3 DNA follows: TGTGCCAGCAGTTTGTTTGGACTGGGGTCGAGTAACTATGGCTACACCTTC.